This TCR beta chain emerged from a study of cytomegalovirus exposure and HLA in healthy donors. Clones were sequenced by immunoSEQ multiplex PCR, and TCRdb holds only the in-frame ones, with some missing. This repertoire shows around 400,000 clones, 70% to 90% found once; its top ten account for 0.8% to 0.85%. Germline V CDR1 and CDR2: MNHNS, SASEGT. The junction had 3 bases not matched to a gene; V was cut back by 4 bases and J by 1 base. CDR3 length equals 14 residues. Sequenced sample: PBMCs. This TCR derives from a woman under 30 in good health and CMV-seronegative. The chain has TRBV6-1 and TRBJ1-2; 7 bases align to TRBD1. The CDR3 loop is CASSARDSNYGYTF. The CDR3 DNA follows: TGTGCCAGCAGTGCTCGGGACAGTAACTATGGCTACACCTTC.